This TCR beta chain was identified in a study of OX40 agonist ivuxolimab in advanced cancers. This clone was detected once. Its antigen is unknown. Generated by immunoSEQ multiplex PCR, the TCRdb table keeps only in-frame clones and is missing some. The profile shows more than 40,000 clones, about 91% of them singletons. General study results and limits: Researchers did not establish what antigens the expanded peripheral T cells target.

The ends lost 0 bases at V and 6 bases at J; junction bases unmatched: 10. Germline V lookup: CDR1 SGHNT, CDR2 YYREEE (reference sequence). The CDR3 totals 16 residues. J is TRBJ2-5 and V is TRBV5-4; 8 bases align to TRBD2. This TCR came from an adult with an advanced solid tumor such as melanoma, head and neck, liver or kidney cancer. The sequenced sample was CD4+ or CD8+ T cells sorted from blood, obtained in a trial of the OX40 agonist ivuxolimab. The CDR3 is CASSLEVGGARKTQYF. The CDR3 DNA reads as TGTGCCAGCAGCTTGGAAGTCGGGGGGGCCCGAAAGACCCAGTACTTC.